This passage covers 19 T cell receptor beta chains from one sample sequenced in a study of identifying expanded T cells in peripheral blood. The repertoire was sequenced with immunoSEQ multiplex PCR; TCRdb's copy has only in-frame clones and lacks some. The repertoire consists of over 85,000 clones, with about 88% occurring once and the leading ten covering 3.5% to 5%. Sequencing was performed on blood. These receptors originate from a person aged 18 to 75 in good health.

The chain uses TRBV7-9 and TRBJ1-2; the D gene is possibly TRBD1 (6 bases). Germline lookup yields CDR1 SEHNR and CDR2 FQNEAQ (reference sequence). The CDR3 has 13 residues. Trimming cost V 5 bases and J 7 bases, with 14 bases left between them. The CDR3 region has the DNA TGTGCCAGCAGCGCAGGGGAGGGCCCTGGCTACACCTTC. It translates to CASSAGEGPGYTF.

In its sample, this clone was seen once. The V gene is TRBV10-3, the J gene TRBJ2-3, with 12 bases matching TRBD2. Germline CDR1 reads ENHRY; CDR2 reads SYGVKD. Losses at the gene ends were 6 bases for V and 9 bases for J; bases not matched to a gene: 13. This CDR3 region has 16 residues. CDR3 sequence reads: CAIRTGTSGPTGTQYF. The CDR3 DNA follows: TGTGCCATCAGGACGGGGACTAGCGGGCCAACGGGAACGCAGTATTTT.

The chain joins TRBV18 to TRBJ1-4; D remains ambiguous. Deletions cut 6 bases from V and 5 bases from J, with 10 bases between. From germline, CDR1 is KGHSH and CDR2 LQKENI. This CDR3 is built from 13 residues. CDR3 sequence reads: CASSPGVNEKLFF. CDR3 nucleotides: TGTGCCAGCTCCCCGGGAGTAAATGAAAAACTGTTTTTT.

CDR3 DNA sequence: TGTGCCAGTAGTCAGTCTGGGGCCAACGTCCTGACTTTC. Translating gives CASSQSGANVLTF. The chain combines TRBV19 with TRBJ2-6; no reliable D call. The CDR3 covers 13 residues. Germline CDR1 is LNHDA and CDR2 is SQIVND (reference sequence). V was pared by 5 bases and J by 1 base, with 3 bases between.

This chain connects TRBV30 to TRBJ2-5; unclear D gene. The length of the CDR3 is 12 residues. CDR1 is GTSNPN and CDR2 is SVGIG in the germline V gene (reference sequence). The V gene lost 0 bases and the J gene lost 6 bases, with 8 bases spanning the gap. Here the CDR3 reads CAWSVEVKTQYF. The CDR3 DNA follows: TGTGCCTGGAGTGTAGAGGTTAAGACCCAGTACTTC.

This clone was recorded only once. Within the sample, other DNA sequences also encode this same CDR3. In DNA form, the CDR3 reads TGTGCCAGCAGTTTACTGGGTGCCAATCAGCCCCAGCATTTT. This gives the protein CASSLLGANQPQHF. The chain carries TRBV27 and TRBJ1-5; no clear D. Germline V gene lookup returns CDR1 MNHEY and CDR2 SMNVEV (reference sequence). This CDR3 is 14 amino acids long. V lost 2 bases to trimming and J lost 3 bases, with 8 bases between them.

This clone is a singleton in its sample. V is TRBV30 and J is TRBJ1-1; D is possibly TRBD1 (5 bases). The CDR3 is 14 amino acids. In germline, CDR1 is GTSNPN, CDR2 SVGIG (reference sequence). The V end lost 8 bases, the J end lost 2 bases, and 18 bases lay between the germline ends. This CDR3 is CAPKAGRKNTEAFF. The CDR3 DNA sequence: TGTGCCCCCAAGGCAGGGCGCAAAAACACTGAAGCTTTCTTT.

This sequence joins TRBV2 and TRBJ2-1; TRBD2 matches 7 bases. The length of the CDR3 is 15 residues. The V and J ends lost 8 bases and 6 bases, in that order; junction bases with no gene match: 13. Germline values: CDR1 SNHLY, CDR2 FYNNEI. Written as DNA, the CDR3 is TGTGCCAGCGAGACGGGGGGACTCCTCGGCAATGAGCAGTTCTTC. Translating it yields CASETGGLLGNEQFF.

The chain is built from TRBV10-1 and TRBJ2-7; 8 bases are shared with TRBD1. This CDR3 has 15 residues. The germline gives CDR1 WNHNN, CDR2 SYGVQD (reference sequence). V gave up 6 bases and J gave up 5 bases; unmatched junction bases: 12. CDR3 protein: CASSSGQGGVDEQYF. The DNA for the CDR3 is TGCGCCAGCAGCTCCGGACAGGGAGGAGTGGACGAGCAGTACTTC.

The V and J genes are TRBV6-6 and TRBJ1-5; D may be TRBD1 (6 bases). Germline V CDR1 and CDR2: MNHNY, SVGAGI (reference sequence). Trimming removed 10 bases from V and 2 bases from J, with 12 bases in between. CDR3 length equals 13 residues. The DNA of the CDR3 is TGTGCCATTCATCCAGGGGGCAATCAGCCCCAGCATTTT. Amino acid sequence: CAIHPGGNQPQHF.

The chain couples TRBV27 to TRBJ1-1; TRBD1 matches 7 bases. This CDR3 has 13 amino acids. V lost 4 bases, J lost 5 bases, and 4 bases stayed unmatched. The V gene's germline CDR1 is MNHEY and CDR2 SMNVEV (reference sequence). CDR3 in DNA: TGTGCCAGCAGTTCACAGGGGAGGACTGAAGCTTTCTTT. Protein product: CASSSQGRTEAFF.

The V gene is TRBV6-5, the J gene TRBJ2-1, with TRBD2 identical over 11 bases. Germline V gene data show CDR1 as MNHEY and CDR2 as SVGAGI. V was pared by 9 bases and J by 2 bases, with 0 bases of the junction left unmatched. The CDR3 sequence is 13 residues long. Here the CDR3 DNA reads TGTGCCAGTAGCGGGGGGGCCTACAATGAGCAGTTCTTC. Residues: CASSGGAYNEQFF.

This chain connects TRBV11-2 to TRBJ1-6; D unresolved. V gave up 0 bases and J gave up 1 base, with 7 bases separating them. The CDR3 is 16 residues long. Per the germline V gene, CDR1 is SGHAT and CDR2 is FQNNGV. This CDR3 is CASSLDPDSYNSPLHF. As DNA, the CDR3 is TGTGCCAGCAGCTTAGATCCGGATTCCTATAATTCACCCCTCCACTTT.

The rearrangement joins TRBV23-1 to TRBJ1-3, with 7 bases aligning to TRBD1. TRBV23-1 belongs to the ORF category, with a function that is uncertain. The CDR3 contains 16 residues. The trim removed 7 bases at V and 4 bases at J, leaving 13 bases unmatched. This CDR3 reads CASNNSKTGRGNTIYF. CDR3 DNA sequence: TGCGCCAGCAATAATTCTAAGACAGGGCGAGGAAACACCATATATTTT.

V is TRBV19 and J is TRBJ1-3; D is undetermined. The CDR3 is 16 amino acids. The germline CDR1 and CDR2 sequences are LNHDA and SQIVND (reference sequence). The germline V and J ends were trimmed by 3 bases and 0 bases, with 12 bases remaining between them. The DNA for the CDR3 is TGTGCCAGTAGTATTGATAGGAGAGTCTCTGGAAACACCATATATTTT. This translates into CASSIDRRVSGNTIYF.

The chain is built from TRBV4-3 and TRBJ2-7; the D call may be TRBD1 or TRBD2 (5 bases each). Trimming shortened V by 2 bases and J by 0 bases, and 17 bases separated the two germline ends. This CDR3 has 17 amino acids. Germline CDR1 is LGHNA and CDR2 is YSLEER. This CDR3 is CASSQYPSGTGSYEQYF. The CDR3 coding sequence is TGCGCCAGCAGCCAATACCCATCCGGGACGGGCTCCTACGAGCAGTACTTC.

This chain connects TRBV19 to TRBJ1-5, with 10 bases lining up with TRBD1. The CDR3 runs 18 residues. Germline V CDR1 and CDR2: LNHDA, SQIVND (reference sequence). After removal of 5 bases from V and 2 bases from J, the junction contained 12 bases not matched to a gene. The CDR3: CASSPPGTGAKGNQPQHF. DNA of the CDR3: TGTGCCAGTAGTCCCCCCGGGACAGGGGCGAAGGGCAATCAGCCCCAGCATTTT.

The gene calls are TRBV7-2 and TRBJ1-1, with D tentatively TRBD1 (5 bases). This CDR3 has 13 residues. CDR1 SGHTA and CDR2 FQGNSA come from the germline V gene. Trimming left V 8 bases short and J 2 bases short, with 12 bases between. The chain's CDR3 is CASHYGQNTEAFF. The CDR3 DNA reads as TGTGCCAGCCACTATGGACAAAACACTGAAGCTTTCTTT.

This clone is labeled medium-sized (0.01 to 0.1%). The J gene is TRBJ1-2, the V gene TRBV19, with 9 bases fitting TRBD1. The germline V gene has CDR1 LNHDA and CDR2 SQIVND (reference sequence). V lost 6 bases, J lost 8 bases, and 10 bases stayed unmatched. The CDR3 runs 14 residues. In DNA form, the CDR3 reads TGTGCCAGTAGCACCGGACAGGGGAATAGGGGCTACACCTTC. This translates into CASSTGQGNRGYTF.